The TCR beta chain under discussion was sequenced for a study of OX40 agonist ivuxolimab in advanced cancers. V dropped 4 bases and J dropped 3; count of bases not matched to a gene: 6. The CDR3 totals 15 residues. Germline assignment: CDR1 SGHRS and CDR2 YFSETQ. TCRdb keeps only in-frame clones here, not all; method: immunoSEQ multiplex PCR. In the table there are roughly 54,000 clones, 75% to 90% of which are singletons. The count of this clone is one. The sequence came from an adult with an advanced solid tumor such as melanoma, head and neck, liver or kidney cancer. The sample in question was CD4+ or CD8+ T cells sorted from blood, obtained in a trial of the OX40 agonist ivuxolimab. The rearrangement uses TRBV5-1 and TRBJ2-3; 9 positions match TRBD1. CDR3 coding DNA: TGCGCCAGCAGCCCACCCGGGACAGGGACAGATACGCAGTATTTT. It specifies CASSPPGTGTDTQYF.